This T cell receptor (beta chain) was identified in a study of blood T cell repertoires in COVID-19. Libraries were prepared by immunoSEQ multiplex PCR; TCRdb keeps only in-frame clonotypes and omits some of them. The data show about 200,000 clones, around 85% seen once. CDR3 size: 14 residues. CDR1 is MDHEN and CDR2 is SYDVKM in the germline V gene. V trimming: 5 bases; J trimming: 4 bases; junction bases outside the gene matches: 8. The sequence was obtained from a man between 50 and 59 years old who had recovered from COVID-19. V and J are TRBV28 and TRBJ2-7; TRBD1 matches 7 bases. The sample consisted of peripheral blood. CDR3 sequence (DNA): TGTGCCAGCAGTGGGCTAGGGGGCGCTTACGAGCAGTACTTC. It yields the protein CASSGLGGAYEQYF.